Below are 30 T cell receptor beta chains sequenced from a single sample in a study of T cell responses to AZD1222 COVID-19 vaccine. This table comes from immunoSEQ multiplex PCR, and its TCRdb copy is limited to in-frame clones, with some not included. The sample holds roughly 120,000 clones, approximately 85% seen once. The sequencing here drew on peripheral blood, taken on day 0 of MenACWY control vaccination. These receptors were taken from an adult in good health.

The rearrangement joins TRBV6-5 to TRBJ2-1, with 8 bases fitting TRBD2. The V gene's germline CDR1 is MNHEY and CDR2 SVGAGI. V dropped 9 bases and J dropped 5; count of bases not matched to a gene: 12. The CDR3 covers 15 residues. The CDR3 is CASQIRRGGNNEQFF. The CDR3 region has the DNA TGTGCCAGTCAAATCCGTCGGGGGGGCAACAATGAGCAGTTCTTC.

The chain carries TRBV19 and TRBJ1-5, with D unresolved. V lost 5 bases and J 0 bases, leaving 11 bases between the germline ends. CDR1 is LNHDA and CDR2 is SQIVND in the germline V gene (reference sequence). The length of the CDR3 is 15 residues. CDR3 DNA sequence: TGTGCCAGTAGTGATGGTCCGAATAGCAATCAGCCCCAGCATTTT. Amino acid sequence: CASSDGPNSNQPQHF.

In its sample, this clone was seen once. V is TRBV29-1 and J is TRBJ1-5; no reliable D call. The CDR3 consists of 12 residues. V lost 7 bases to trimming and J lost 9 bases, with 16 bases between them. Germline assignment: CDR1 SQVTM and CDR2 ANQGSEA. CDR3 coding DNA: TGCAGCGCTACCGACCGGGGTGGGCCCCAGCATTTT. This sequence encodes CSATDRGGPQHF.

This clone has just one count. The chain combines TRBV30 with TRBJ1-2; D unclear. V lost 0 bases, J lost 4 bases, and 12 bases lay in between. The germline gives CDR1 GTSNPN, CDR2 SVGIG (reference sequence). The CDR3 is 14 residues long. The CDR3 region is CAWSVYPGGYGYTF. The DNA of the CDR3 is TGTGCCTGGAGTGTTTACCCCGGCGGCTATGGCTACACCTTC.

CDR3 bases: TGTGCCAGCAGTTTACGACAGGGGAGGGCCACTGAAGCTTTCTTT. Translating gives CASSLRQGRATEAFF. The rearrangement links TRBV28 to TRBJ1-1; 8 positions agree with TRBD1. V shed 2 bases and J 4 bases; nucleotides not matched to a gene: 6. CDR1 MDHEN and CDR2 SYDVKM come from the germline V gene. This CDR3 comprises 15 residues.

The J gene is TRBJ2-5, the V gene TRBV5-4; D gene ambiguous. There are 15 residues in the CDR3. Germline V gene lookup returns CDR1 SGHNT and CDR2 YYREEE (reference sequence). Trimming took off 0 bases at V and 5 bases at J, with 14 bases between the two ends. DNA for the CDR3: TGTGCCAGCAGCTTGGAAGCACGGGCCCCCGAGACCCAGTACTTC. It codes for CASSLEARAPETQYF. Drawing the rest from reference TRBV5-4 and TRBJ2-5, the complete variable domain is ETGVTQSPTHLIKTRGQQVTLRCSSQSGHNTVSWYQQALGQGPQFIFQYYREEENGRGNFPPRFSGLQFPNYSSELNVNALELDDSALYLCASSLEARAPETQYFGPGTRLLVL.

The gene calls are TRBV28 and TRBJ2-2; 8 bases align to TRBD1. Germline trimming cut 6 bases from V and 7 bases from J; bases unmatched to any gene: 7. Germline CDR1 MDHEN, CDR2 SYDVKM. This CDR3 is built from 14 residues. CDR3 sequence reads: CASSLDRVVGELFF. CDR3 nucleotides: TGTGCCAGCAGCCTGGACAGGGTCGTCGGGGAGCTGTTTTTT.

This clone has only a few counts. The CDR3 loop is CASSPRQGGGYTF. DNA of the CDR3: TGTGCCAGCAGCCCCCGCCAGGGGGGTGGCTACACCTTC. This chain connects TRBV3-1 (or the pseudogene TRBV3-2) to TRBJ1-2; TRBD1 agrees at 7 bases. V lost 4 bases, J lost 7 bases, and 6 bases stayed unmatched. Looked up from germline, CDR1 is LGHDT and CDR2 is YNNKEL (reference sequence). CDR3 length equals 13 residues.

The rearrangement uses TRBV5-4 and TRBJ1-1; D is perhaps TRBD1 (5 bases). This CDR3 region has 14 residues. In germline, CDR1 is SGHNT, CDR2 YYREEE (reference sequence). The germline V and J ends were trimmed by 0 bases and 0 bases, with 6 bases remaining between them. CDR3 region: CASSLGRVNTEAFF. The CDR3 bases are TGTGCCAGCAGCTTGGGCAGGGTGAACACTGAAGCTTTCTTT.

The rearrangement uses TRBV5-4 and TRBJ2-3; 12 bases are shared with TRBD2. V dropped 5 bases and J dropped 4; count of bases not matched to a gene: 5. Germline values: CDR1 SGHNT, CDR2 YYREEE (reference sequence). The CDR3 runs 15 residues. This CDR3 is CASRYGLAGPDTQYF. The CDR3 nucleotides are TGTGCCAGCAGATACGGACTAGCGGGGCCAGATACGCAGTATTTT.

J is TRBJ1-3 and V is TRBV28; D remains unclear. Germline V gene data show CDR1 as MDHEN and CDR2 as SYDVKM. V shed 7 bases and J shed 0 bases, with 13 bases lying between them. This CDR3 has 15 amino acids. The CDR3 region is CASTHGSFSGNTIYF. CDR3 coding DNA: TGTGCCAGCACCCATGGGTCCTTCTCTGGAAACACCATATATTTT.

This rearrangement joins TRBV19 to TRBJ1-2; TRBD1 is a possible D gene (5 bases). This CDR3 has 15 amino acids. In germline, CDR1 is LNHDA, CDR2 SQIVND (reference sequence). V was shortened by 2 bases and J by 5 bases, with 15 bases between the two germline ends. CDR3 bases: TGTGCCAGTAGTATAAAAGGCACGAAGGGGTATGGCTACACCTTC. Translating gives CASSIKGTKGYGYTF.

The genes are TRBV29-1 and TRBJ1-4, with D possibly TRBD1 on 6 matching bases. The CDR3 extends over 9 amino acids. V dropped 7 bases and J dropped 16 bases, with 13 bases sitting between them. Looked up from germline, CDR1 is SQVTM and CDR2 is ANQGSEA. The CDR3 here is CSAQQGWFF. The CDR3 DNA reads TGCAGCGCCCAACAGGGCTGGTTTTTT.

J is TRBJ1-2 and V is TRBV7-9; a weak D match, TRBD1 (5 bases). There are 15 residues in the CDR3. V lost 6 bases to trimming and J lost 4 bases, with 18 bases between them. The germline gives CDR1 SEHNR, CDR2 FQNEAQ (reference sequence). CDR3 nucleotide sequence: TGTGCCAGCAGTTTACAGACCGGGACCCTCTATGGCTACACCTTC. Its translation is CASSLQTGTLYGYTF. Full variable domain (rest looked up from reference TRBV7-9 and TRBJ1-2): DTGVSQNPRHKITKRGQNVTFRCDPISEHNRLYWYRQTLGQGPEFLTYFQNEAQLEKSRLLSDRFSAERPKGSFSTLEIQRTEQGDSAMYLCASSLQTGTLYGYTFGSGTRLTVV.

This chain links TRBV11-2 with TRBJ2-5, with D unresolved. The V end was cut by 1 base, the J end by 4 bases, with 7 bases between. The CDR3 is 13 amino acids. CDR1 and CDR2 from the germline V gene are SGHAT and FQNNGV. As DNA, the CDR3 is TGTGCCAGCAGCTTAGGCCCACTAGAGACCCAGTACTTC. As protein: CASSLGPLETQYF.

The rearrangement uses TRBV3-1 (or the pseudogene TRBV3-2) and TRBJ2-7; TRBD2 agrees at 8 bases. The CDR3 loop spans 15 amino acids. In germline, CDR1 is LGHDT, CDR2 YNNKEL (reference sequence). The V gene end was trimmed by 0 bases and the J gene end by 3 bases; junction bases not matched to a gene: 4. This CDR3 reads CASSQDGLAGYEQYF. The CDR3 bases are TGTGCCAGCAGCCAAGATGGACTAGCCGGCTACGAGCAGTACTTC.

On this clone itself: The same CDR3 can be traced to other DNA sequences in this sample. The chain uses TRBV7-2 and TRBJ1-1; D might be TRBD1 (6 bases). From germline, CDR1 is SGHTA and CDR2 FQGNSA. With 5 bases removed from V and 4 bases from J, the gap between germline ends came to 14 bases. This CDR3 region has 14 residues. The CDR3 DNA reads TGTGCCAGCAGCCCACAGGGAAGGCGCACTGAAGCTTTCTTT. Translating gives CASSPQGRRTEAFF.

The chain joins TRBV3-1 (or the pseudogene TRBV3-2) to TRBJ2-1; D is undetermined. Germline V gives CDR1 LGHDT, CDR2 YNNKEL (reference sequence). This CDR3 has 12 amino acids. V lost 1 base and J lost 6, with 4 bases in between. The CDR3 DNA reads as TGTGCCAGCAGCCAAGTATTCAATGAGCAGTTCTTC. Its protein is CASSQVFNEQFF.

The rearrangement links TRBV4-2 to TRBJ2-3, with 8 bases lining up with TRBD2. V gave up 5 bases and J gave up 0 bases; unmatched junction bases: 7. The CDR3 is made up of 16 amino acids. Germline CDR1 LGHNA, CDR2 YNFKEQ. The CDR3 nucleotides read TGTGCCAGCAGCACCCGACTAGCGCCGAGCACAGATACGCAGTATTTT. Protein: CASSTRLAPSTDTQYF.

The rearrangement joins TRBV4-1 to TRBJ2-3; 7 nucleotides agree with TRBD1. The CDR3 has 15 residues. Looked up from germline, CDR1 is MGHRA and CDR2 is YSYEKL. V was clipped by 2 bases and J by 4 bases; unmatched bases: 6. Written as DNA, the CDR3 is TGCGCCAGCAGCCAATTCACAGGGGCCGCAGATACGCAGTATTTT. As protein: CASSQFTGAADTQYF.

This chain connects TRBV5-1 to TRBJ2-7; 9 bases line up with TRBD1. The CDR3 covers 14 residues. Germline assignment: CDR1 SGHRS and CDR2 YFSETQ. After removal of 2 bases from V and 5 bases from J, the junction contained 5 bases not matched to a gene. CDR3 amino acids: CASSFSGTGNEQYF. The CDR3 DNA follows: TGCGCCAGCAGCTTCTCCGGGACAGGGAACGAGCAGTACTTC.

This chain connects TRBV7-2 to TRBJ1-5; 9 bases map to TRBD1. This CDR3 contains 16 residues. Germline CDR1 is SGHTA and CDR2 is FQGNSA. V trimming: 1 base; J trimming: 1 base; junction bases outside the gene matches: 2. The CDR3 sequence is CASSLGDRVSNQPQHF. DNA for the CDR3: TGTGCCAGCAGCTTAGGGGACAGGGTAAGCAATCAGCCCCAGCATTTT.

This chain uses TRBV18 with TRBJ1-2; no reliable D call. Germline V gene data show CDR1 as KGHSH and CDR2 as LQKENI. Trimming took 2 bases from V and 6 from J, leaving 10 bases between them. The CDR3 is 13 residues long. CDR3 loop: CASSPGISDGYTF. The CDR3 DNA reads as TGTGCCAGCTCACCAGGGATTAGCGATGGCTACACCTTC.

The rearrangement links TRBV7-9 to TRBJ2-7; D gene ambiguous. Germline values: CDR1 SEHNR, CDR2 FQNEAQ (reference sequence). The CDR3 contains 14 residues. V lost 3 bases and J lost 5, with 14 bases in between. The DNA of the CDR3 is TGTGCCAGCAGCTTGGCATCGCTCCGCCACGAGCAGTACTTC. Its translation is CASSLASLRHEQYF.

This chain joins TRBV20-1 and TRBJ2-7; D is perhaps TRBD2 (7 bases). Germline CDR1 and CDR2: DFQATT and SNEGSKA (reference sequence). The CDR3 totals 13 residues. Trimming removed 3 bases from V and 5 bases from J, with 14 bases in between. The CDR3 nucleotides are TGCAGTGCTAGTATCGGGGGGCGCGACGAGCAGTACTTC. This sequence encodes CSASIGGRDEQYF.

The rearrangement joins TRBV18 to TRBJ1-5, with TRBD1 as a possible D gene (6 bases). Trimming took 3 bases from V and 4 from J, leaving 13 bases between them. Germline CDR1 KGHSH, CDR2 LQKENI. There are 15 residues in the CDR3. The CDR3 here is CASSPTQGLNQPQHF. The CDR3 nucleotides are TGTGCCAGCTCACCGACCCAGGGGTTGAATCAGCCCCAGCATTTT.

This chain uses TRBV28 with TRBJ1-2; the D gene is possibly TRBD1 (5 bases). Germline V gives CDR1 MDHEN, CDR2 SYDVKM. The CDR3 is made up of 12 amino acids. V shed 9 bases and J shed 3 bases, with 11 bases lying between them. The DNA for the CDR3 is TGTGCCAGTGGTCGGGGGGACTATGGCTACACCTTC. Residues: CASGRGDYGYTF.

The chain carries TRBV6-1 and TRBJ1-3; no clear D gene. This CDR3 contains 16 residues. Germline lookup yields CDR1 MNHNS and CDR2 SASEGT. V lost 1 base and J lost 0, with 10 bases in between. Here the CDR3 reads CASSEGLGYSGNTIYF. The CDR3 DNA follows: TGTGCCAGCAGTGAAGGTCTCGGCTACTCTGGAAACACCATATATTTT.

This chain uses TRBV19 with TRBJ1-1; D is unresolved. This CDR3 spans 12 amino acids. Germline V gene lookup returns CDR1 LNHDA and CDR2 SQIVND (reference sequence). The ends were cut back, 3 bases at V and 1 base at J, with 3 bases in the middle. CDR3 sequence: CASSIRNTEAFF. Here the CDR3 DNA reads TGTGCCAGTAGTATCCGGAACACTGAAGCTTTCTTT.

The chain employs TRBV9 and TRBJ2-3; D not resolved. The CDR3 sequence is 12 residues long. Looked up from germline, CDR1 is SGDLS and CDR2 is YYNGEE. V lost 0 bases and J lost 4, with 3 bases in between. CDR3 region: CASSVEADTQYF. CDR3 DNA: TGTGCCAGCAGCGTAGAGGCAGATACGCAGTATTTT. Looking up the rest from reference TRBV9 and TRBJ2-3 gives the full variable domain: DSGVTQTPKHLITATGQRVTLRCSPRSGDLSVYWYQQSLDQGLQFLIQYYNGEERAKGNILERFSAQQFPDLHSELNLSSLELGDSALYFCASSVEADTQYFGPGTRLTVL.